This TCR beta chain was captured by sequencing in a study of identifying expanded T cells in peripheral blood. Here immunoSEQ multiplex PCR was the method, and the copy in TCRdb shows in-frame clones only, minus some. The sample gives over 90,000 clones, approximately 86% of which show up once; around 5.9% is in the top ten. This clone ranks as medium-sized. Germline CDR1 is MGHRA and CDR2 is YSYEKL. The CDR3 totals 14 residues. Trimming left V 1 base short and J 1 base short, with 7 bases between. J is TRBJ1-1 and V is TRBV4-1; D is perhaps TRBD1 (6 bases). The receptor's source is a person aged 18-70 years in good health. The sequencing sample was made of blood. CDR3 region: CASSQGGGNTEAFF. In nucleotides, the CDR3 is TGCGCCAGCAGCCAAGGAGGGGGGAACACTGAAGCTTTCTTT.